A selection of T cell receptor beta chains follows, all from one sample in a study of blood T cells in healthy people across ages. TCRdb re-called the 5' RACE reads through MiXCR, storing one row per CDR3 protein. Of about 1.4 million distinct CDR3 sequences listed, approximately 59% are singletons. The sequencing sample was made of blood. These TCRs come from a man between 18 and 29 years old in good health. Each CDR3 is given with its conserved first and last residue. Fields, in order: J gene, V gene, clone size, D gene, CDR3 DNA, CDR3 protein. D genes are given only for firm matches. Expanded clones get a size class; other rows say once, few or many, or leave the size out.

>TRBJ2-7|TRBV27|-|TRBD1
TGTGCCAGCAGTTTGACAGGGGGCACTTACTACGAGCAGTACTTC
CASSLTGGTYYEQYF
>TRBJ2-1|TRBV3-1|-|-
TGTGCCAGCAGCCAAGATGCGACAGGAGCCCCGAATGAGCAGTTCTTC
CASSQDATGAPNEQFF
>TRBJ1-1|TRBV4-2|-|-
TGTGCCAGCAGCCAAGTTCCCGCAGTCACTGAAGCTTTCTTT
CASSQVPAVTEAFF
>TRBJ2-7|TRBV13|-|-
TGTGCCAGCAGCAGCTTAGGTCTCGACGAGCAGTACTTC
CASSSLGLDEQYF
>TRBJ1-2|TRBV4-2|few|-
TGTGCCAGCACCACGGACAGCCCTAACTATGGCTACACCTTC
CASTTDSPNYGYTF
>TRBJ1-2|TRBV6-2/TRBV6-3|-|TRBD1
TGTGCCAGCAGACTCGCCGGACAGGGAAACTATGGCTACACCTTC
CASRLAGQGNYGYTF
>TRBJ2-7|TRBV4-2|few|-
TGTGCCAGCAGCCAAGCCCCGGGTATGTACGAGCAGTACTTC
CASSQAPGMYEQYF
>TRBJ2-1|TRBV12-3/TRBV12-4|few|-
TGTGCCAGCAGTTTAGCCCCGGCGTTTTCGTCCTCCTACAATGAGCAGTTCTTC
CASSLAPAFSSSYNEQFF
>TRBJ2-7|TRBV3-1|-|-
TGTGCCAGCAGCCACTACCCCTACGAGCAGTACTTC
CASSHYPYEQYF
>TRBJ2-1|TRBV29-1|few|-
TGCAGCGCCGAGGGGGGATTCCTTCCTCTTGAGCAGTTCTTC
CSAEGGFLPLEQFF
>TRBJ2-3|TRBV6-5|-|TRBD2
TGTGCCAGCAGGACCGGGACTAGCGGGCGGGCAGATACGCAGTATTTT
CASRTGTSGRADTQYF
>TRBJ2-4|TRBV7-9|-|TRBD2
TGTGCCAGCAGGCCCCGAGTGGATAGCGGGGAAACCCACGTCATTCAGTACTTC
CASRPRVDSGETHVIQYF
>TRBJ2-7|TRBV27|few|-
TGTGCCAGCAGTTTATCGGGGGTTCCAGGCGAGCAGTACTTC
CASSLSGVPGEQYF
>TRBJ2-7|TRBV11-2|-|-
TGTGCCAGCAGCTTAGGGCCCCCCCCCAGGTCCTACGAGCAGTACTTC
CASSLGPPPRSYEQYF
>TRBJ1-2|TRBV6-5|-|-
TGTGCCAGCAGAGACAGCTATGGCTACACCTTC
CASRDSYGYTF
>TRBJ2-1|TRBV5-5|few|-
TGTGCCAGCAGACCTAGCGAGGGTGAGCAGTTCTTC
CASRPSEGEQFF
>TRBJ2-5|TRBV9|-|-
TGTGCCAGCAGCACCACACAGGGACAAGAGACCCAGTACTTC
CASSTTQGQETQYF
>TRBJ2-7|TRBV7-2|-|TRBD2
TGTGCCAGCAGCCCCTGGGGCGGGAGTTACGAGCAGTACTTC
CASSPWGGSYEQYF
>TRBJ1-1|TRBV10-3|-|-
TGTGCCATCAGTCAGGGGAATCTTGCCCCTGAAGCTTTCTTT
CAISQGNLAPEAFF
>TRBJ1-2|TRBV5-1|-|-
TGCGCCAGCAGCTTGGATGGGGCGGCAACCTATGGCTACACCTTC
CASSLDGAATYGYTF
>TRBJ2-7|TRBV4-1|-|-
TGCGCCAGCAGCCCGCAGTCGGGGGCCTCTAGCCGCGAGCAGTACTTC
CASSPQSGASSREQYF
>TRBJ1-4|TRBV19|once|-
TGTGCCAGTGCAGTTCGACCCGAACGAGGGCAGAATGAAAAACTGTTTTTT
CASAVRPERGQNEKLFF
>TRBJ2-5|TRBV25-1|-|-
TGTGCCAGCAGTCCACGCGGAGACTATTGGGAGACCCAGTACTTC
CASSPRGDYWETQYF
>TRBJ2-7|TRBV25-1|-|-
TGTGCCAGCACACCCCGGGACTCCCGTAGTGTGCAGTACTTC
CASTPRDSRSVQYF
>TRBJ2-7|TRBV18|few|TRBD1
TGTGCCAGCTCAACCCGGGACAGTTACGAGCAGTACTTC
CASSTRDSYEQYF
>TRBJ2-1|TRBV5-1|-|-
TGCGCCAGCAGCGGGGCCCCGGAGGATGAGCAGTTCTTC
CASSGAPEDEQFF
>TRBJ2-5|TRBV7-2|-|TRBD1
TGTGCCAGCAGCTTAGCACTCACAGGGGTGGAGACCCAGTACTTC
CASSLALTGVETQYF
>TRBJ2-5|TRBV7-9|few|-
TGTGCCAGCGGTCCCCCCGGGGCTGTTTGGGAGACCCAGTACTTC
CASGPPGAVWETQYF
>TRBJ1-5|TRBV4-3|many|-
TGCGCCAGCAGCCACGGGGCGGATCAGCCCCAGCATTTT
CASSHGADQPQHF
>TRBJ2-7|TRBV27|-|TRBD2
TGTGCCAGCAGTTCCCTAGCGGGGATCTACGAGCAGTACTTC
CASSSLAGIYEQYF
>TRBJ2-3|TRBV6-2/TRBV6-3|-|TRBD2
TGTGCCAGCAGAAGACTAGCGGGGTTCTCAGATACGCAGTATTTT
CASRRLAGFSDTQYF
>TRBJ2-1|TRBV20-1|-|-
TGCAGTGCTAGAGAAAGGGTCGGCAGCTCCTACAATGAGCAGTTCTTC
CSARERVGSSYNEQFF